This paragraph covers one T cell receptor beta chain sequence. Its specificity is not known. Whereas donors were nominally healthy upon sampling, unrecorded immune exposures were probable. This record comes from a study of cytomegalovirus exposure and HLA in healthy donors. Regarding the study as a whole: Presence/absence analysis assumed near-uniform sequencing depth across donors. Reported findings show TCR beta sequences accurately forecast HLA-A and HLA-B alleles in most subjects. Equally common other TCR beta chains were less clonally expanded than HLA-associated ones, a later analysis found.

The CDR3 loop spans 14 amino acids. V was pared by 5 bases and J by 0 bases, with 11 bases between. Germline CDR1 LNHDA, CDR2 SQIVND (reference sequence). PCR involved 60 Vbeta and 13 Jbeta primers. Libraries were prepared by immunoSEQ multiplex PCR; TCRdb keeps only in-frame clonotypes and omits some of them. The repertoire has around 200,000 clones, 82% of them found once; the top ten carry 2.7%. The chain has TRBV19 and TRBJ2-7; D is undetermined. The sample comprised PBMCs. This sequence was found in a woman in her 40s in good health and CMV-seronegative. CDR3 sequence: CASSPVSPSYEQYF. CDR3 DNA: TGTGCCAGTAGTCCCGTATCCCCCTCCTACGAGCAGTACTTC.